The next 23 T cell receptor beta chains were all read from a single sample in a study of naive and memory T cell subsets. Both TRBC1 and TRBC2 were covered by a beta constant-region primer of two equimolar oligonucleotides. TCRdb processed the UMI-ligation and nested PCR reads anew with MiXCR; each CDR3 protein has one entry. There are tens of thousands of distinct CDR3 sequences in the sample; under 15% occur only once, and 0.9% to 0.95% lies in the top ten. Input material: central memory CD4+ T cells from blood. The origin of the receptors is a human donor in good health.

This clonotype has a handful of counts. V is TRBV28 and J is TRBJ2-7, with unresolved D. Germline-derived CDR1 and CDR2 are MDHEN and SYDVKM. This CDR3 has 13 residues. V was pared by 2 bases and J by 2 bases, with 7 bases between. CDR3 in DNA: TGTGCCAGCAGTTTACCCTCAGCCTACGAGCAGTACTTC. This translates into CASSLPSAYEQYF.

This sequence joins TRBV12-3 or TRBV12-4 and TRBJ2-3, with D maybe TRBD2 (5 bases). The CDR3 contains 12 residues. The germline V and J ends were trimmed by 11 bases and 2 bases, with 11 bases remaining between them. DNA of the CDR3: TGTGCCGGGCAGCGGAACACAGATACGCAGTATTTT. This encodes CAGQRNTDTQYF.

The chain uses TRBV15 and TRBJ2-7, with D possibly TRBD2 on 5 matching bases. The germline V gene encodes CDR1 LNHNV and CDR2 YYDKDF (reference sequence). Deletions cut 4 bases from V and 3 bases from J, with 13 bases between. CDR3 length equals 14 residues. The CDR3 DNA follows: TGTGCCACCAGCACGGGGAGACCGAACTACGAGCAGTACTTC. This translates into CATSTGRPNYEQYF.

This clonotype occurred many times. The CDR3: CASSLVSNRLATKETQYF. CDR3 DNA sequence: TGTGCCAGCAGCTTAGTTTCTAATAGACTAGCGACAAAAGAGACCCAGTACTTC. This chain links TRBV7-2 with TRBJ2-5; 8 bases are shared with TRBD2. Trimming at V came to 1 base and at J to 3 bases, leaving 13 bases not matched to a gene. Germline values: CDR1 SGHTA, CDR2 FQGNSA. The CDR3 consists of 18 residues. The full variable domain, with the rest looked up from reference TRBV7-2 and TRBJ2-5, is GAGVSQSPSNKVTEKGKDVELRCDPISGHTALYWYRQSLGQGLEFLIYFQGNSAPDKSGLPSDRFSAERTGGSVSTLTIQRTQQEDSAVYLCASSLVSNRLATKETQYFGPGTRLLVL.

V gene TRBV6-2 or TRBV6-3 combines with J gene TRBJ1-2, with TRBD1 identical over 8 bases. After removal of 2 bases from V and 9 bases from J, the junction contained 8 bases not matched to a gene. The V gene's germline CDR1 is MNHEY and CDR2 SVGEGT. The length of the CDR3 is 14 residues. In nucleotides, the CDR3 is TGTGCCAGCAGTTACAAGGGACAGGTTTTTCGCTACACCTTC. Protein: CASSYKGQVFRYTF.

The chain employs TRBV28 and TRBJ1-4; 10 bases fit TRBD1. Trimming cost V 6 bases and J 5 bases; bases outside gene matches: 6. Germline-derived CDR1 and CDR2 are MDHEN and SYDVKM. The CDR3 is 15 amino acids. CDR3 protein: CASSRPGQGNEKLFF. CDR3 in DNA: TGTGCCAGCAGCCGCCCGGGACAGGGGAATGAAAAACTGTTTTTT.

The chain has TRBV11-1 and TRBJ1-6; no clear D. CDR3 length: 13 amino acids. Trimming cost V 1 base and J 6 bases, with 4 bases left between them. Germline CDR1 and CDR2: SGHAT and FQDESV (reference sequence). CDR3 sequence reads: CASSLDRNSPLHF. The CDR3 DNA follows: TGTGCCAGCAGCTTAGATCGTAATTCACCCCTCCACTTT.

In DNA, the CDR3 is TGCAGTGCTACGACTAGCGGGAAGGCAGATACGCAGTATTTT. Translating it yields CSATTSGKADTQYF. The chain carries TRBV20-1 and TRBJ2-3; 11 bases align to TRBD2. Unmatched junction bases numbered 4, after V lost 4 bases and J lost 4 bases. CDR1 is DFQATT and CDR2 is SNEGSKA in the germline V gene (reference sequence). The CDR3 runs to 14 residues.

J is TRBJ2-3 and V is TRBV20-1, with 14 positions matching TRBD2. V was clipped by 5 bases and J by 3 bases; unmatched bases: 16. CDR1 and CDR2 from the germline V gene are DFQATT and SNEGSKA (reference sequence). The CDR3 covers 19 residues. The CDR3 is CSAPPGLAGEIRRTDTQYF. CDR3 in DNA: TGCAGTGCTCCCCCGGGACTAGCGGGAGAGATAAGAAGGACAGATACGCAGTATTTT.

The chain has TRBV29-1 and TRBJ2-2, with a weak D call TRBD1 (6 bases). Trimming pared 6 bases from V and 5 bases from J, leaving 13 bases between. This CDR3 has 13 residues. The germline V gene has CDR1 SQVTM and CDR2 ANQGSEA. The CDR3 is CSVDRRETGELFF. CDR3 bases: TGCAGCGTGGACAGAAGGGAAACCGGGGAGCTGTTTTTT.

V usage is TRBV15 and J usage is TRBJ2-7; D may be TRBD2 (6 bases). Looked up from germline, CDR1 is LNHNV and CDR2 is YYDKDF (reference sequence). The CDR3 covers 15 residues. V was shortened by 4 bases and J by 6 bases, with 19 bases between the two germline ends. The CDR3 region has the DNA TGTGCCACCAGCACTAGATCCAGTGGGAGGTCCGAGCAGTACTTC. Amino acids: CATSTRSSGRSEQYF.

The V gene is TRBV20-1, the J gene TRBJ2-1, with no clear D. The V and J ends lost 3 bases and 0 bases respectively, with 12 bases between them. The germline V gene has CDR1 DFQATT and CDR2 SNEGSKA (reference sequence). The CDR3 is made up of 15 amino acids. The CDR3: CSASRLFSSYNEQFF. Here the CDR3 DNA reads TGCAGTGCTAGCAGGCTTTTTAGCTCCTACAATGAGCAGTTCTTC.

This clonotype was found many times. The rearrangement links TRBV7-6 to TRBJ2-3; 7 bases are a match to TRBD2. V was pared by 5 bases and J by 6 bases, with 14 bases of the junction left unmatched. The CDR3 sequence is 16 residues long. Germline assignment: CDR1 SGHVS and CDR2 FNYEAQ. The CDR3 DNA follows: TGTGCCAGCAGCCTACAGCGGGACCTACGGGCGGATACGCAGTATTTT. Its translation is CASSLQRDLRADTQYF.

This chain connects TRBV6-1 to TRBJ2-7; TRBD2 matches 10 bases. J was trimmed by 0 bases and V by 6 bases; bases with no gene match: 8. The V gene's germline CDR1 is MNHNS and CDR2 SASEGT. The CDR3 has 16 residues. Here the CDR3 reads CASRPTSGVSSYEQYF. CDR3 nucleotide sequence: TGTGCCAGCAGGCCTACTAGCGGGGTGAGCTCCTACGAGCAGTACTTC.

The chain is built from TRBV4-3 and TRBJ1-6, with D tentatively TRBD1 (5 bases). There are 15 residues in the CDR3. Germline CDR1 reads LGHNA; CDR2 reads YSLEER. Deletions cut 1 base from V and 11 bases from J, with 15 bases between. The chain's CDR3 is CASSQVQGAVAPLHF. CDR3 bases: TGCGCCAGCAGCCAAGTGCAAGGGGCGGTTGCACCCCTCCACTTT.

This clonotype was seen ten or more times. The CDR3 bases are TGCAGTGCTAGACGGGGACAGGGGGTCAATGAGCAGTTCTTC. Amino acid sequence: CSARRGQGVNEQFF. The V call is TRBV20-1, the J call TRBJ2-1, with 11 bases that match TRBD1. Unmatched junction bases numbered 3, after V lost 2 bases and J lost 6 bases. Looked up from germline, CDR1 is DFQATT and CDR2 is SNEGSKA (reference sequence). The CDR3 contains 14 residues.

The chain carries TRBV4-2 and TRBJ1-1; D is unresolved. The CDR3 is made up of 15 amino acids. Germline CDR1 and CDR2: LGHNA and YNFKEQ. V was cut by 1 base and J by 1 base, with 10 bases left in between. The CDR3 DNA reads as TGTGCCAGCAGCCAAGCCGCGACGGAGAACACTGAAGCTTTCTTT. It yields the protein CASSQAATENTEAFF.

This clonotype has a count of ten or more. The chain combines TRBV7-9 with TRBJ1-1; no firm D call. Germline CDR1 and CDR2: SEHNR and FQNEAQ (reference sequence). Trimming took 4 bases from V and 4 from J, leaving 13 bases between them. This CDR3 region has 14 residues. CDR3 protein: CASSSRAAPTEAFF. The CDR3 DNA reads TGTGCCAGCAGCTCAAGGGCGGCTCCCACTGAAGCTTTCTTT.

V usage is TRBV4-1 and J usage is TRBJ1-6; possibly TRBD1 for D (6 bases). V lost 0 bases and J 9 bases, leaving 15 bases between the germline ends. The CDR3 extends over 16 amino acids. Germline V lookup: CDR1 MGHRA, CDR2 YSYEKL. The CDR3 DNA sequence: TGCGCCAGCAGCCAAGAAGCCGGGGGGGCTCTTTCACCCCTCCACTTT. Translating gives CASSQEAGGALSPLHF.

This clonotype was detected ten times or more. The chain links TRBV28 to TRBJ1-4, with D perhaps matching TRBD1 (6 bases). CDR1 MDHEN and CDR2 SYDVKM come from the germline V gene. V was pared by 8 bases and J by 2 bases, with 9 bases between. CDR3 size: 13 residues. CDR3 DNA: TGTGCCAGCCTGGACAGCACTAATGAAAAACTGTTTTTT. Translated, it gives CASLDSTNEKLFF.

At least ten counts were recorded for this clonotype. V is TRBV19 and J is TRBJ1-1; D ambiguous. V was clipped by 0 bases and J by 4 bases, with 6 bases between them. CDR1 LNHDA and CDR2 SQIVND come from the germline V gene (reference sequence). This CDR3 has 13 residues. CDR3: CASSIEPSTEAFF. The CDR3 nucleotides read TGTGCCAGTAGTATAGAACCCAGCACTGAAGCTTTCTTT.

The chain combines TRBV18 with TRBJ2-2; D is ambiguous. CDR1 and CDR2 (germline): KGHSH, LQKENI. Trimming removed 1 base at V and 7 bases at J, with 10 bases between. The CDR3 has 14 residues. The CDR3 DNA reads TGTGCCAGCTCACCACGTCTGAGAGACGGGGAGCTGTTTTTT. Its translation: CASSPRLRDGELFF.

Here the CDR3 DNA reads TGTGCCAGCTCACCTGGGACAGACGCAGATACGCAGTATTTT. Amino acids: CASSPGTDADTQYF. The chain links TRBV18 to TRBJ2-3; 7 nucleotides match TRBD1. The CDR3 totals 14 residues. Germline values: CDR1 KGHSH, CDR2 LQKENI. V was pared by 3 bases and J by 4 bases, with 4 bases of the junction left unmatched.